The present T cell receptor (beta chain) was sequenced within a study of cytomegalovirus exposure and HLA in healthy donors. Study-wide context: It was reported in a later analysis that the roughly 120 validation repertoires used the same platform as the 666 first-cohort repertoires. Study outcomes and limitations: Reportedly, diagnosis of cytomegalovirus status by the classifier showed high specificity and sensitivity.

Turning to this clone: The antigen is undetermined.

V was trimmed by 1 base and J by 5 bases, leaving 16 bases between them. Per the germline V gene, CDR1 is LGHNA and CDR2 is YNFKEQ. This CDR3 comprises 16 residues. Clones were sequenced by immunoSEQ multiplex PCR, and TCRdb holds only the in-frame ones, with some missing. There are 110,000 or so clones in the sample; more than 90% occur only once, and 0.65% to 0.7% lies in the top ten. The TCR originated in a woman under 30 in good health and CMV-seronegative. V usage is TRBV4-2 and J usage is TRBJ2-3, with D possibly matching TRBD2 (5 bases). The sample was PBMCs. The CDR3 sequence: CASSQVSMEVIDTQYF. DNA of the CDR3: TGTGCCAGCAGCCAAGTTTCAATGGAGGTGATAGATACGCAGTATTTT.